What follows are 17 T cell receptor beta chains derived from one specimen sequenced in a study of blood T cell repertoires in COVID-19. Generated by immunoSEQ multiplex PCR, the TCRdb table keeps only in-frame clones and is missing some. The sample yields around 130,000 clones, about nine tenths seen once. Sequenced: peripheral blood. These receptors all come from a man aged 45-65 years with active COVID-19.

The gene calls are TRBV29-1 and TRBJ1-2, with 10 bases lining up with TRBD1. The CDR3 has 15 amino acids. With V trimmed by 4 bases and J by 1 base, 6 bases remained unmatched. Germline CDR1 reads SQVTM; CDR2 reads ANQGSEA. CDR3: CSVVGTGVVNYGYTF. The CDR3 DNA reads TGCAGCGTTGTTGGGACAGGGGTCGTTAACTATGGCTACACCTTC.

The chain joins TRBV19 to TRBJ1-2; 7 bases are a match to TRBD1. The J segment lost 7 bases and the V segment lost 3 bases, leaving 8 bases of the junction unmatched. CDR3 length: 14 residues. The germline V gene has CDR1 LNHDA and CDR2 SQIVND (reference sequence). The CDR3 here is CASSMEGALGGYTF. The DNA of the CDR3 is TGTGCCAGTAGTATGGAGGGGGCGCTGGGTGGCTACACCTTC.

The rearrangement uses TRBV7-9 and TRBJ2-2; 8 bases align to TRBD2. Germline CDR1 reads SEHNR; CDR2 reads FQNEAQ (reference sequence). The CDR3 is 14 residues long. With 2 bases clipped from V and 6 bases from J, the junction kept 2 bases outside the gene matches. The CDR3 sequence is CASSLLAGPGELFF. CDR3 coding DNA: TGTGCCAGCAGCTTATTAGCGGGACCCGGGGAGCTGTTTTTT.

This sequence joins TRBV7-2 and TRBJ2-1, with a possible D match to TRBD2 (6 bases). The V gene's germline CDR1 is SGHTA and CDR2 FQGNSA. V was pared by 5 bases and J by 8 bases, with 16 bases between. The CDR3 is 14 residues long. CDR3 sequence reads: CASSKAGSRDEQFF. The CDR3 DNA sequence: TGTGCCAGCAGCAAAGCGGGTTCGAGGGATGAGCAGTTCTTC.

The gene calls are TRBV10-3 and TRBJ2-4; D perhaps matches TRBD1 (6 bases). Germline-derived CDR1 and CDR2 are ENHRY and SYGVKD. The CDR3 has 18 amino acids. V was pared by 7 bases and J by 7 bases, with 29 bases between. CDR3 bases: TGTGCCATCATTCCCCCGGGGTTCAAGGGGCACAGGGAGAACATTCAGTACTTC. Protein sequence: CAIIPPGFKGHRENIQYF.

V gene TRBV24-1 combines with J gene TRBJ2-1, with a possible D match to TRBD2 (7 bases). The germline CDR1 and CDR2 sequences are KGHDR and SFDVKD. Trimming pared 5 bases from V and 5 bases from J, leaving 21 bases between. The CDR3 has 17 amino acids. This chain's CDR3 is CATSASPGAGANNEQFF. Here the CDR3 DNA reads TGTGCCACCAGTGCATCCCCTGGGGCGGGGGCGAACAATGAGCAGTTCTTC.

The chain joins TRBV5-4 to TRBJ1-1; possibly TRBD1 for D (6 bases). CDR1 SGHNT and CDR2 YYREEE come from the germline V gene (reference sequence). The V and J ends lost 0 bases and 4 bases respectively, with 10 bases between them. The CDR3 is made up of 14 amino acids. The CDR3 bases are TGTGCCAGCAGCTTGGCGGGGGGCCTCACTGAAGCTTTCTTT. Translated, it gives CASSLAGGLTEAFF.

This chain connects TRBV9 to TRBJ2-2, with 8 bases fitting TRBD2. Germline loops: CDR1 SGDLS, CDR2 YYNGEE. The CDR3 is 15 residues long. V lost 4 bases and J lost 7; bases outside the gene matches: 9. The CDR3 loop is CASSSGGRLLGELFF. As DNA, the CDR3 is TGTGCCAGCAGCTCGGGGGGGCGTCTCCTCGGGGAGCTGTTTTTT.

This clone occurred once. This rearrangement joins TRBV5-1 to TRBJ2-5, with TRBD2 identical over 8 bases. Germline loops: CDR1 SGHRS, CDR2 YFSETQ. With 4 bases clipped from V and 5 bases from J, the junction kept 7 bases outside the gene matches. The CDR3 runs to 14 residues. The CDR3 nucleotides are TGCGCCAGCAGCCTCAATAGCGGGAAGGAGACCCAGTACTTC. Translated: CASSLNSGKETQYF. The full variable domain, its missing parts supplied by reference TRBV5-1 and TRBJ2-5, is KAGVTQTPRYLIKTRGQQVTLSCSPISGHRSVSWYQQTPGQGLQFLFEYFSETQRNKGNFPGRFSGRQFSNSRSEMNVSTLELGDSALYLCASSLNSGKETQYFGPGTRLLVL.

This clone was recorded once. The CDR3 DNA is TGTGCCAGCAGCCCCCGGTTTTCGGGAACAGATACGCAGTATTTT. It encodes CASSPRFSGTDTQYF. The rearrangement uses TRBV9 and TRBJ2-3, with D perhaps TRBD2 (5 bases). The CDR3 loop spans 15 amino acids. With 4 bases removed from V and 3 bases from J, the gap between germline ends came to 15 bases. Germline lookup yields CDR1 SGDLS and CDR2 YYNGEE.

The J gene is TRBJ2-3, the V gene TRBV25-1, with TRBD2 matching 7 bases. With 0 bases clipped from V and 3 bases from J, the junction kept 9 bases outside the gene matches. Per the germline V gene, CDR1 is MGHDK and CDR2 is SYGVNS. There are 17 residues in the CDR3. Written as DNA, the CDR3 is TGTGCCAGCAGTGAATATAAAGGACTAGGTACTACAGATACGCAGTATTTT. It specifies CASSEYKGLGTTDTQYF.

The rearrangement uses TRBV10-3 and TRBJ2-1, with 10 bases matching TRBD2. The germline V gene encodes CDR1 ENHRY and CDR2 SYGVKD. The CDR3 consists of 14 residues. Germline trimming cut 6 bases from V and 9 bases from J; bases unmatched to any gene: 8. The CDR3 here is CAIRSGTSVGEQFF. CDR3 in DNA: TGTGCCATCAGATCCGGGACTAGCGTCGGTGAGCAGTTCTTC.

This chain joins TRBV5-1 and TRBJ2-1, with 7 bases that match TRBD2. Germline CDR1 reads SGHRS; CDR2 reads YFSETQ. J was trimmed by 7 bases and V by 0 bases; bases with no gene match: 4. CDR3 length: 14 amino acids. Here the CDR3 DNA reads TGCGCCAGCAGCTTGGAAGCGGGAAAGAATGAGCAGTTCTTC. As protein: CASSLEAGKNEQFF. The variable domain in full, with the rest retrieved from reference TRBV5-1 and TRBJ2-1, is KAGVTQTPRYLIKTRGQQVTLSCSPISGHRSVSWYQQTPGQGLQFLFEYFSETQRNKGNFPGRFSGRQFSNSRSEMNVSTLELGDSALYLCASSLEAGKNEQFFGPGTRLTVL.

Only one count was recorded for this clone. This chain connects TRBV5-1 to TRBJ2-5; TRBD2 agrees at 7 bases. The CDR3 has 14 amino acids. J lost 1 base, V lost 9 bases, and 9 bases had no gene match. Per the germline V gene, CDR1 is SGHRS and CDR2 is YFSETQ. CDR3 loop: CATKDSGRQETQYF. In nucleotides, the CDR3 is TGCGCCACCAAGGATAGCGGGCGCCAAGAGACCCAGTACTTC.

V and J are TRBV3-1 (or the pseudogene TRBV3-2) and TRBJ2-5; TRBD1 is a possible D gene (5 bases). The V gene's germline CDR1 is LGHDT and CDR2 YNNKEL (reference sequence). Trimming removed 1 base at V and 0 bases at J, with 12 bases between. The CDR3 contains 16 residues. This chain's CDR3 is CASSQGRGGHQETQYF. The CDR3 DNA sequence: TGTGCCAGCAGCCAAGGAAGGGGCGGACACCAAGAGACCCAGTACTTC.

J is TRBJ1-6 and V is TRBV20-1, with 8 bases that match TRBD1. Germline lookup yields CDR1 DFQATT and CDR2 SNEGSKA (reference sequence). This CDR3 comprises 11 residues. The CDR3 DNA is TGCACCGGACAGGGAGTCTCACCCCTCCACTTT. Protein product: CTGQGVSPLHF.

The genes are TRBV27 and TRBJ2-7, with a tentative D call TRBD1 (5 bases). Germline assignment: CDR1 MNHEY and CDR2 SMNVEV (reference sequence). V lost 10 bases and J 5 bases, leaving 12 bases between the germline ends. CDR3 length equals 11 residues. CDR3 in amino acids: CATNRGDEQYF. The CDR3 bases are TGTGCCACCAATAGGGGTGACGAGCAGTACTTC.